This TCR beta chain was identified in a study of blood T cell repertoires in COVID-19. Overall study context: Samples representing acute and convalescent COVID-19 were sourced from the United States, Italy and Spain.

TCRdb's copy holds only in-frame clones and misses some; the assay was immunoSEQ multiplex PCR. The table has hundreds of thousands of clones, approximately 88% seen once. Germline V gene data show CDR1 as MDHEN and CDR2 as SYDVKM. Trimming removed 6 bases from V and 5 bases from J, with 14 bases in between. CDR3 length: 14 amino acids. Participants, 18 to 89 years old, spanned about 26 US areas. Cohort 3 donors were reported recovered after two negative PCRs, clearance, or symptom resolution. This receptor was obtained from a woman in her 40s who had recovered from COVID-19. The chain combines TRBV28 with TRBJ1-3; a weak D match, TRBD1 (6 bases). The sample consisted of PBMCs or T cells enriched from blood (not recorded which). The DNA for the CDR3 is TGTGCCAGCAGACCAGGGGTTTATAGAAACACCATATATTTT. As protein: CASRPGVYRNTIYF.